Listed below are T cell receptor beta chains from one sample, sequenced in a study of shared clonotypes between healthy human individuals. Only in-frame clones appear in the TCRdb table, and some are missing; sequencing was by immunoSEQ multiplex PCR. The data contain about 2.5 million clones, less than 95% of them singletons. Sample: naive CD4+ T cells from PBMCs. These receptors all come from a man aged 18 to 35 in good health. Some clones in this sample may be carry-over from other donors' samples. Each CDR3 is given with its conserved first and last residue.

v_gene	j_gene	CDR3aa
TRBV12-5	TRBJ2-3	CASGLSPTAQTDTQYF
TRBV5-1	TRBJ1-1	CASSQMTGDTEAFF
TRBV30	TRBJ2-7	CAWRSNFPGLAGGGEQYF
TRBV28	TRBJ1-1	CASSFDSPRVNTEAFF
TRBV5-1	TRBJ2-5	CASSLVLRGETQYF
TRBV7-3	TRBJ2-3	CASSPRSAGSTDTQYF
TRBV7-6	TRBJ2-1	CASSVTSGRVSEQFF
TRBV7-9	TRBJ2-3	CASSPGWVQYF
TRBV27	TRBJ1-5	CASSLNRGGNQPQHF
TRBV20-1	TRBJ2-7	CSATDYEQYF
TRBV28	TRBJ2-7	CASSLIGVDHEQYF
TRBV7-9	TRBJ2-3	CASSPSGTSTDTQYF
TRBV5-5	TRBJ1-2	CASSLEGTNYGYTF
TRBV2	TRBJ1-1	CASRSTGSTWEAFF
TRBV30	TRBJ1-5	CAWSEQGGQPQHF
TRBV6-1	TRBJ2-5	CASRGPGRGETQYF
TRBV5-1	TRBJ2-5	CASSFSQGETQYF
TRBV4-2	TRBJ2-5	CASSLRGRLAGYETQYF
TRBV28	TRBJ1-5	CASSLGGRGSNQPQHF
TRBV11-3	TRBJ2-5	CASSLTSLTTGLETQYF
TRBV4-2	TRBJ1-2	CASSQPRGRYGYTF
TRBV13	TRBJ1-4	CASSFAGQKNEKLFF
TRBV28	TRBJ2-7	CATLAASSEQYF
TRBV28	TRBJ2-5	CASSPHRTLGWGETQYF
TRBV15	TRBJ2-3	CAVSDWGRRGLTDTQYF
TRBV6-1	TRBJ2-2	CASSLAGGLTGELFF
TRBV18	.	CASSGAYEQYF
TRBV7-2	TRBJ1-2	CASSLNLQGYTF
TRBV5-8	TRBJ2-1	CASSKTSGSNEQFF
TRBV5-4	TRBJ2-3	CASSPSGSETDTQYF
TRBV6-6	TRBJ1-2	CASSYIGQPAHGYTF
TRBV6-5	TRBJ2-1	CASSLTRPYNEQFF
TRBV4-3	TRBJ2-3	CASSHLSGTDTQYF
TRBV19	TRBJ1-1	CASLGQGNTEAFF
TRBV11-2	TRBJ2-1	CASSLGRMGQFF
TRBV12-5	TRBJ2-1	CASGRDLSSYNEQFF
TRBV5-5	TRBJ2-7	CASSLIPGQASYEQYF
TRBV5-1	TRBJ1-2	CASSFSPTNYGYTF
TRBV28	TRBJ2-1	CASREIRSFSYNEQFF
TRBV5-4	TRBJ2-1	CASSPLGGGSFNEQFF
TRBV7-8	TRBJ2-7	CASSWGLAGPYEQYF
TRBV27	TRBJ2-7	CASSFQALSYEQYF
TRBV5-1	TRBJ2-1	CASSSLTSGRTNEQFF
TRBV5-1	TRBJ2-3	CASSSPLQGAIGTQYF
TRBV18	TRBJ2-7	CASRTSPSSYEQYF
TRBV14	TRBJ2-4	CASSQDVVGIQYF
TRBV2	TRBJ2-2	CASTRAGGSTGELFF
TRBV5-6	TRBJ2-3	CASSPPAGEPPSTDTQYF
TRBV28	TRBJ1-2	CASVPSLTGLDSRGYGYTF
TRBV2	TRBJ1-2	CASNRGGLDGYTF
TRBV20-1	TRBJ2-1	CSAGGGGRQFF
TRBV11-2	TRBJ2-1	CASSSLTSGIWSINEQFF
TRBV25-1	TRBJ1-2	CASSEYGNYGYTF
TRBV6-1	TRBJ2-3	CASSRLQPSTDTQYF